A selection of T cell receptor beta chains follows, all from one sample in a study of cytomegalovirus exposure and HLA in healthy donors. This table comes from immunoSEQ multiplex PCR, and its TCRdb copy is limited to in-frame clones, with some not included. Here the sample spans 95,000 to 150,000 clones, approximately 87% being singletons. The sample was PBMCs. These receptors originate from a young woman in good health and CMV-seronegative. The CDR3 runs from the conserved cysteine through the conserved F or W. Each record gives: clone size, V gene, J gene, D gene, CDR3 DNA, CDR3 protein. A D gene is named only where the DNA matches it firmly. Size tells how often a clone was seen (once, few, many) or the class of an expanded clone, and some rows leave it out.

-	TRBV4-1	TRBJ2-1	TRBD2	TGCGCCAGCAGCCAACTAGCGGGGGGGCCTAATGAGCAGTTCTTC	CASSQLAGGPNEQFF
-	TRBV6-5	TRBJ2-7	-	TGTGCCAGCACCAAAGATGGAATCTCGGCAGGCGAGCAGTACTTC	CASTKDGISAGEQYF
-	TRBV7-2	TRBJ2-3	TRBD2	TGTGCCAGCAGCTTAGGAGCGGGGCGCACAGATACGCAGTATTTT	CASSLGAGRTDTQYF
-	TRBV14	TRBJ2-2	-	TGTGCCAGCAGCCAAGATTCTAGCGGGGAGCTGTTTTTT	CASSQDSSGELFF
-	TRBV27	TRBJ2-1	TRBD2	TGTGCCAGCAGTTTAAGCGGGGGGGCGCGTGAGCAGTTCTTC	CASSLSGGAREQFF
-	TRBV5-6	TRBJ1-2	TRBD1	TGTGCCAGCAGCCCAGGGACAGGGGATAACTATGGCTACACCTTC	CASSPGTGDNYGYTF
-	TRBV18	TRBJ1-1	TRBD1	TGTGCCAGCTCACTAAACCCGGGACAGAAGAACACTGAAGCTTTCTTT	CASSLNPGQKNTEAFF
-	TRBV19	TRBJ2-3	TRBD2	TGTGCCAGTAGTAACCCGGGGGGTAACACAGATACGCAGTATTTT	CASSNPGGNTDTQYF
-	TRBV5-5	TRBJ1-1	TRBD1	TGTGCCAGCAGCTCAGGGGGAACCACTGAAGCTTTCTTT	CASSSGGTTEAFF
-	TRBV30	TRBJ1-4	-	TGTGCCTGGACTCCCACGGGTGAAAAACTGTTTTTT	CAWTPTGEKLFF
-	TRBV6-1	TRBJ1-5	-	TGTGCCAGCAGTGAAGCGGTTGAGGAGTCCAATCAGCCCCAGCATTTT	CASSEAVEESNQPQHF
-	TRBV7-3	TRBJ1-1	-	TGTGCCAGCAGCTTAAAGGCGGCCGGCGGGACTGAAGCTTTCTTT	CASSLKAAGGTEAFF
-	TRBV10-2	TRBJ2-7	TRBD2	TGCGCCAGCAGTGAAGCTAGCGGGGGTCCCTACGAGCAGTACTTC	CASSEASGGPYEQYF
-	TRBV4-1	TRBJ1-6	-	TGCGCCAGCAGCCAAGATGTGGAGCGGAAAGGTTCACCCCTCCACTTT	CASSQDVERKGSPLHF
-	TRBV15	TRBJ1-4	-	TGTGCCACCAGCAGAGGTGGAGTTGGACAAGAAGAAAAACTGTTTTTT	CATSRGGVGQEEKLFF
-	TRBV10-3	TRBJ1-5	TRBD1	TGTGCCATCAGTGGGACAGGGGGCGAGCCCCAGCATTTT	CAISGTGGEPQHF
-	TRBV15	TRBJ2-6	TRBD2	TGTGCCACCAGCAGAGGGGGACTAGTAGGGTGGGCCAACGTCCTGACTTTC	CATSRGGLVGWANVLTF
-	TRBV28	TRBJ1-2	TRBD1	TGTGCCAGCAGTACCGTGGACAGGGGGCTTGGCGGCTACACCTTC	CASSTVDRGLGGYTF
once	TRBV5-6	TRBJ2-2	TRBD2	TGTGCCAGCAGCAAATTAGCGGGGGGGAGCACCGGGGAGCTGTTTTTT	CASSKLAGGSTGELFF
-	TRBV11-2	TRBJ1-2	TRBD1	TGTGCCAGCAGCTTAGTAGGGACAGGAGGTGTAGCTGGCTACACCTTC	CASSLVGTGGVAGYTF
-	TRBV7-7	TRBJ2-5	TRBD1	TGTGCTAGCAGCTTGGGACAGGGGACAAAGACCCAGTACTTC	CASSLGQGTKTQYF
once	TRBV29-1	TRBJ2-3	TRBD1	TGCAGCGTCGCCGGACAGGGCACAGATACGCAGTATTTT	CSVAGQGTDTQYF